This is a list of T cell receptor beta chains from one sample in a study of blood T cell repertoires in COVID-19. Method: immunoSEQ multiplex PCR; TCRdb's copy keeps in-frame clones and lacks some. The sample lists about 140,000 clones; about 80% were seen once. Input material: peripheral blood. The source of these receptors is a woman in her sixties or seventies with acute or convalescent COVID-19. Each CDR3 is given with its conserved first and last residue. The D gene is left open where the match is weak. Clone size is shown for a subset of rows, as once, few, many or a class of expanded clone.

TRBJ2-1,TRBV11-2,TRBD1,.,CASSLGDRIYNEQFF,TGTGCCAGCAGCTTAGGGGACAGAATCTACAATGAGCAGTTCTTC
TRBJ1-5,TRBV6-2/TRBV6-3,.,.,CASSYSRTQQSQHF,TGTGCCAGCAGTTACTCAAGGACACAGCAGTCCCAGCATTTT
TRBJ2-7,TRBV7-8,TRBD1,.,CASSPDRVGYEQYF,TGTGCCAGCAGCCCGGACAGGGTGGGCTACGAGCAGTACTTC
TRBJ2-7,TRBV4-1,.,.,CASSQDTSEVFGYEQYF,TGCGCCAGCAGCCAAGACACCTCTGAGGTTTTCGGGTACGAGCAGTACTTC
TRBJ2-5,TRBV4-1,TRBD2,.,CASSHPGLGQETQYF,TGCGCCAGCAGCCATCCCGGACTAGGTCAAGAGACCCAGTACTTC
TRBJ1-2,TRBV6-5,.,.,CASSYSGAKLSTGYTF,TGTGCCAGCAGTTACTCGGGGGCTAAACTATCTACTGGCTACACCTTC
TRBJ2-2,TRBV28,.,.,CASISGQNTGELFF,TGTGCCAGCATAAGCGGGCAAAACACCGGGGAGCTGTTTTTT
TRBJ2-2,TRBV21-1,.,.,CARAGPGELFF,TGTGCCAGGGCGGGTCCCGGGGAGCTGTTTTTT
TRBJ1-2,TRBV24-1,.,.,CATSASRGPYYGYTF,TGTGCCACCAGTGCATCCAGGGGTCCCTACTATGGCTACACCTTC
TRBJ1-2,TRBV18,TRBD1,.,CASSPTGVASEGYTF,TGTGCCAGCTCACCAACAGGGGTTGCTTCGGAAGGCTACACCTTC
TRBJ1-6,TRBV25-1,.,.,CASSQGSYNSPLHF,TGTGCCAGCAGTCAGGGGTCCTATAATTCACCCCTCCACTTT
TRBJ1-2,TRBV24-1,.,.,CATSDLQGKGGYTF,TGTGCCACCAGTGATCTACAGGGAAAGGGAGGCTACACCTTC
TRBJ1-5,TRBV7-2,TRBD1,.,CASSPRQGGQPQHF,TGTGCCAGCAGCCCCAGACAGGGGGGTCAGCCCCAGCATTTT
TRBJ1-6,TRBV12-3/TRBV12-4,TRBD1,.,CASSGQVNSPLHF,TGTGCCAGCAGCGGACAGGTCAATTCACCCCTCCACTTT
TRBJ1-5,TRBV25-1,TRBD1,.,CASGGTGETQPQHF,TGTGCCAGCGGTGGGACAGGGGAAACTCAGCCCCAGCATTTT
TRBJ2-2,TRBV30,.,.,CAWSELNSELFF,TGTGCCTGGAGTGAATTAAACTCGGAGCTGTTTTTT
TRBJ2-7,TRBV6-6,.,.,CASSYPGGSIYEQYF,TGTGCCAGCAGTTATCCCGGGGGTTCAATCTACGAGCAGTACTTC
TRBJ2-5,TRBV4-3,.,few,CASSQDAGETQYF,TGCGCCAGCAGCCAAGACGCCGGGGAGACCCAGTACTTC
TRBJ2-3,TRBV7-2,TRBD2,once,CASSLPRLARAGYF,TGTGCCAGCAGCTTGCCAAGACTAGCCCGGGCGGGGTATTTT
TRBJ1-2,TRBV28,TRBD1,.,CASSLSLAGERGPGYGYTF,TGTGCCAGCAGTTTATCCCTGGCGGGCGAGAGGGGGCCAGGATATGGCTACACCTTC
TRBJ1-6,TRBV2,.,.,CASSDIPGSPLHF,TGTGCCAGCAGTGACATTCCGGGGTCACCCCTCCACTTT
TRBJ1-5,TRBV28,TRBD1,.,CASRPGQGIYSNQPQHF,TGTGCCAGCAGACCAGGACAGGGGATTTATAGCAATCAGCCCCAGCATTTT
TRBJ1-5,TRBV19,TRBD1,.,CASSRDDRGGNQPQHF,TGTGCCAGTAGTAGAGACGACAGGGGCGGCAATCAGCCCCAGCATTTT
TRBJ2-3,TRBV28,.,.,CASSLPGDTQYF,TGTGCCAGCAGTTTACCAGGAGATACGCAGTATTTT
TRBJ1-1,TRBV6-5,TRBD1,.,CASSLPRGRVTEAFF,TGTGCCAGCAGCCTACCCAGGGGGCGCGTCACTGAAGCTTTCTTT
TRBJ2-2,TRBV6-4,.,.,CASERTGNTGELFF,TGTGCCAGCGAAAGGACTGGGAACACCGGGGAGCTGTTTTTT
TRBJ2-7,TRBV5-4,.,few,CASSATGSYEQYF,TGTGCCAGCAGCGCGACAGGATCCTACGAGCAGTACTTC
TRBJ2-1,TRBV28,TRBD1,few,CASSEDRGRDNEQFF,TGTGCCAGCAGCGAAGACAGGGGGCGCGACAATGAGCAGTTCTTC
TRBJ1-1,TRBV27,.,.,CASSWAGALNTEAFF,TGTGCCAGCAGTTGGGCAGGTGCTTTGAACACTGAAGCTTTCTTT
TRBJ1-2,TRBV5-1,.,once,CASSEPTGKYGYTF,TGCGCCAGCAGCGAGCCTACAGGGAAGTATGGCTACACCTTC
TRBJ2-2,TRBV11-2,TRBD2,.,CASSLAGGNTGELFF,TGTGCCAGCAGCTTAGCGGGAGGGAACACCGGGGAGCTGTTTTTT
TRBJ2-1,TRBV2,TRBD2,.,CASSDRTSGYNEQFF,TGTGCCAGCAGTGACCGGACTAGCGGATACAATGAGCAGTTCTTC
TRBJ2-3,TRBV15,TRBD2,.,CATSSPGLAGGYSTDTQYF,TGTGCCACCAGCAGCCCGGGACTAGCGGGAGGGTACTCCACAGATACGCAGTATTTT
TRBJ2-5,TRBV28,.,.,CASSPRPGNWAIGETQYF,TGTGCCAGCAGTCCGAGACCAGGGAATTGGGCAATAGGTGAGACCCAGTACTTC
TRBJ1-5,TRBV7-9,TRBD1,.,CASSPGQGGQPQHF,TGTGCCAGCAGCCCCGGACAGGGCGGTCAGCCCCAGCATTTT
TRBJ2-1,TRBV6-2/TRBV6-3,.,.,CASSYSRLGSYNEQFF,TGTGCCAGCAGTTACTCGAGACTAGGCAGCTACAATGAGCAGTTCTTC
TRBJ1-1,TRBV11-3,.,.,CASSLGRANTEAFF,TGTGCCAGCAGCTTAGGGAGGGCAAACACTGAAGCTTTCTTT
TRBJ2-3,TRBV9,TRBD2,.,CASSVDPASGTSTDTQYF,TGTGCCAGCAGCGTAGATCCAGCTAGCGGGACTAGCACAGATACGCAGTATTTT
TRBJ2-3,TRBV7-2,TRBD2,.,CASSLVALTSGRDTQYF,TGTGCCAGCAGCTTGGTTGCGCTGACTAGCGGGAGGGATACGCAGTATTTT
TRBJ2-1,TRBV6-2/TRBV6-3,TRBD2,.,CASSSASGPDEQFF,TGTGCCAGCAGTTCGGCTAGCGGGCCCGATGAGCAGTTCTTC
TRBJ1-2,TRBV6-2/TRBV6-3,.,.,CASSLRQDNYGYTF,TGTGCCAGCAGTTTGCGACAGGACAACTATGGCTACACCTTC
TRBJ1-2,TRBV28,TRBD1,once,CASRTTGGVDGYTF,TGTGCCAGCAGGACAACAGGGGGCGTGGATGGCTACACCTTC
TRBJ2-7,TRBV6-5,TRBD1,.,CASSYSGQGAPYF,TGTGCCAGCAGTTACTCGGGGCAGGGGGCCCCGTACTTC
TRBJ2-7,TRBV2,TRBD1,.,CASTVQGVGQYF,TGTGCCAGCACTGTGCAGGGGGTCGGGCAGTACTTC
TRBJ2-1,TRBV24-1,TRBD2,.,CATTGGPLNEQFF,TGTGCCACCACGGGAGGGCCCCTCAATGAGCAGTTCTTC
TRBJ2-1,TRBV12-3/TRBV12-4,.,.,CASSFYRDNEQFF,TGTGCCAGCAGTTTTTACAGAGACAATGAGCAGTTCTTC
TRBJ2-5,TRBV9,TRBD1,.,CASSATGGRQETQYF,TGTGCCAGCAGCGCGACAGGGGGCCGACAAGAGACCCAGTACTTC
TRBJ2-7,TRBV6-2/TRBV6-3,TRBD1,.,CASSRHQGTGGYEQYF,TGTGCCAGCAGCCGTCACCAGGGGACAGGGGGCTACGAGCAGTACTTC
TRBJ1-2,TRBV7-2,.,.,CASSPEGRAFYGYTF,TGTGCCAGCAGCCCGGAGGGACGAGCGTTCTATGGCTACACCTTC
TRBJ1-2,TRBV3-1/TRBV3-2,TRBD1,.,CASRDRGNYGYTF,TGTGCCAGCCGGGACAGGGGAAACTATGGCTACACCTTC
TRBJ2-2,TRBV9,.,few,CASRGAENTGELFF,TGTGCCAGCAGAGGGGCAGAGAACACCGGGGAGCTGTTTTTT
TRBJ1-1,TRBV3-1/TRBV3-2,.,.,CASRPRRNTEAFF,TGTGCCAGCCGACCGCGGAGGAACACTGAAGCTTTCTTT
TRBJ2-1,TRBV19,TRBD2,once,CASSTSGTHSSYNEQFF,TGTGCCAGTAGTACTAGCGGGACCCACAGCTCCTACAATGAGCAGTTCTTC
TRBJ1-5,TRBV19,TRBD1,.,CASTGTARRGPQHF,TGTGCCAGCACCGGGACAGCTCGACGGGGGCCCCAGCATTTT
TRBJ2-1,TRBV3-1/TRBV3-2,TRBD2,once,CASSRGLAGVYNEQFF,TGTGCCAGCAGCCGGGGGTTAGCGGGAGTCTACAATGAGCAGTTCTTC
TRBJ2-2,TRBV3-1/TRBV3-2,.,.,CASSQRQAGELFF,TGTGCCAGCAGCCAGAGACAGGCCGGGGAGCTGTTTTTT
TRBJ1-2,TRBV28,.,.,CASRTLSGGVKNYGYTF,TGTGCCAGCAGAACACTATCGGGAGGGGTCAAGAACTATGGCTACACCTTC
TRBJ2-7,TRBV30,.,.,CAWRGVGTYEQYF,TGTGCCTGGCGGGGTGTGGGAACCTACGAGCAGTACTTC
TRBJ2-1,TRBV19,TRBD1,.,CASSKTGTGENPYNEQFF,TGTGCCAGTAGTAAGACCGGGACAGGGGAAAACCCATACAATGAGCAGTTCTTC
TRBJ2-2,TRBV5-1,.,once,CASSPPGAGELFF,TGCGCCAGCAGCCCGCCAGGGGCCGGGGAGCTGTTTTTT